Following are 14 T cell receptor beta chains from one sample sequenced in a study of T cells in Graves' hyperthyroidism and ophthalmopathy. It was RNA transcripts that yielded the amplified TCR beta CDR3 regions. A first-round RT-PCR of the TCR CDR3 used the HTBI primer set. TCRdb reprocessed the multiplex PCR reads with MiXCR, giving one entry per CDR3 protein. The table shows under 650,000 distinct CDR3 sequences, with roughly 17% occurring only once. Sequencing was done on a sample of blood. These receptors were obtained from a woman in her twenties or thirties with Graves' hyperthyroidism.

This clonotype was picked up a small number of times. This may be a read error: a much more frequent sequence differs by one nucleotide. The chain has TRBV11-2 and TRBJ2-7; D is unresolved. CDR1 SGHAT and CDR2 FQNNGV come from the germline V gene. Trimming left V 1 base short and J 7 bases short, with 11 bases between. There are 13 residues in the CDR3. The CDR3 sequence: CASSLVGPGEQYF. The DNA for the CDR3 is TGTGCCAGCAGCTTAGTCGGACCTGGGGAGCAGTACTTC.

This clonotype was counted at least ten times. The chain uses TRBV12-3 or TRBV12-4 and TRBJ2-7; D ambiguous. Trimming cost V 6 bases and J 6 bases, with 27 bases left between them. CDR3 size: 17 residues. The CDR3 DNA reads TGTGCCAGCAGCCCCCGGCCACGGCTTTCAGACCCAGGCGAGCAGTACTTC. Encoded protein: CASSPRPRLSDPGEQYF.

This chain joins TRBV7-2 and TRBJ1-5; 10 bases line up with TRBD1. With 1 base clipped from V and 2 bases from J, the junction kept 2 bases outside the gene matches. The length of the CDR3 is 16 residues. The germline V gene has CDR1 SGHTA and CDR2 FQGNSA. The CDR3 here is CASSLEGTGGNQPQHF. CDR3 DNA: TGTGCCAGCAGCTTAGAAGGGACAGGGGGCAATCAGCCCCAGCATTTT. Supplemented by reference TRBV7-2 and TRBJ1-5, the full variable domain reads GAGVSQSPSNKVTEKGKDVELRCDPISGHTALYWYRQSLGQGLEFLIYFQGNSAPDKSGLPSDRFSAERTGGSVSTLTIQRTQQEDSAVYLCASSLEGTGGNQPQHFGDGTRLSIL.

This clonotype was found many times. The J gene is TRBJ1-3, the V gene TRBV9, with TRBD1 matching 8 bases. The germline gives CDR1 SGDLS, CDR2 YYNGEE. V shed 4 bases and J 4 bases; nucleotides not matched to a gene: 4. This CDR3 has 14 residues. This CDR3 is CASSPGTGGNTIYF. The CDR3 coding sequence is TGTGCCAGCAGCCCCGGGACAGGCGGAAACACCATATATTTT.

This clonotype was observed a few times. The chain combines TRBV20-1 with TRBJ2-7; 8 bases align to TRBD2. Germline values: CDR1 DFQATT, CDR2 SNEGSKA (reference sequence). Germline trimming cut 6 bases from V and 6 bases from J; bases unmatched to any gene: 13. This CDR3 comprises 14 residues. In DNA form, the CDR3 reads TGCAGTGCCAGGGTTCGGAGCGGGAGACCCGAGCAGTACTTC. Amino acid sequence: CSARVRSGRPEQYF.

This clonotype was observed a few times. The chain recombines TRBV3-1 with TRBJ2-1; a possible D gene is TRBD2 (5 bases). Germline CDR1 LGHDT, CDR2 YNNKEL (reference sequence). The CDR3 covers 14 residues. Trimming left V 7 bases short and J 7 bases short, with 17 bases between. CDR3 protein: CASNNLALRNEQFF. The CDR3, as DNA: TGTGCCAGCAACAATCTAGCCCTTAGGAATGAGCAGTTCTTC.

On this clonotype: Compared with germline, one end of the junction differs, possibly owing to a read error. The chain recombines TRBV18 with TRBJ2-7; the D call may be TRBD1 or TRBD2 (5 bases each). The CDR3 runs 14 residues. The V gene's germline CDR1 is KGHSH and CDR2 LQKENI. CDR3 nucleotide sequence: TGTGCCAGCTCCCTCTCCGGGACCAGTTACGAGCGGTACTTC. Translation: CASSLSGTSYERYF.

There are many counts of this clonotype. This chain uses TRBV28 with TRBJ1-5; D gene ambiguous. CDR1 MDHEN and CDR2 SYDVKM come from the germline V gene. V lost 4 bases and J 7 bases, leaving 23 bases between the germline ends. The CDR3 extends over 17 amino acids. The CDR3 coding sequence is TGTGCCAGCAGTTCTTGGGAGAGGAGAGATAGTGGGCAGCCCCAGCATTTT. As protein: CASSSWERRDSGQPQHF.

This clonotype was detected only a few times. This chain joins TRBV30 and TRBJ1-2; TRBD1 aligns across 9 bases. This CDR3 contains 12 residues. The V gene end was trimmed by 5 bases and the J gene end by 6 bases; junction bases not matched to a gene: 4. Germline values: CDR1 GTSNPN, CDR2 SVGIG (reference sequence). CDR3 sequence reads: CAWGTGYDGYTF. CDR3 nucleotides: TGTGCCTGGGGGACAGGGTATGATGGCTACACCTTC.

J is TRBJ2-2 and V is TRBV20-1; 9 nucleotides line up with TRBD1. Germline V CDR1 and CDR2: DFQATT, SNEGSKA (reference sequence). With V trimmed by 5 bases and J by 4 bases, 5 bases remained unmatched. The CDR3 covers 14 residues. This CDR3 reads CSAWDRAGTGELFF. CDR3 bases: TGCAGTGCTTGGGACAGGGCGGGCACCGGGGAGCTGTTTTTT.

The V gene is TRBV3-1, the J gene TRBJ2-4; 8 nucleotides align to TRBD1. The CDR3 is 19 amino acids. Trimming took 1 base from V and 1 from J; bases not matched to a gene: 12. In germline, CDR1 is LGHDT, CDR2 YNNKEL (reference sequence). CDR3 residues: CASSQGIQVQGAAKNIQYF. Here the CDR3 DNA reads TGTGCCAGCAGCCAAGGAATCCAAGTTCAGGGGGCTGCCAAAAACATTCAGTACTTC.

In this sample, this clonotype turned up many times. The rearrangement joins TRBV11-3 to TRBJ2-1, with 7 bases matching TRBD2. Looked up from germline, CDR1 is SGHNT and CDR2 is YENEEA. The CDR3 loop spans 15 amino acids. The V segment lost 5 bases and the J segment 8 bases; nucleotides outside the gene matches: 12. CDR3 sequence (DNA): TGTGCCAGCAGCCCCTCCCTAGCGGCGAGCGATGAGCAGTTCTTC. This translates into CASSPSLAASDEQFF.

This clonotype was counted between two and nine times. Compared with germline, one end of the junction differs, possibly owing to a read error. The CDR3 loop reads CATSLSGSRFFGYF. In DNA, the CDR3 is TGTGCCACCAGTTTGAGCGGGAGTCGGTTTTTTGGGTACTTC. This chain connects TRBV6-2 or TRBV6-3 to TRBJ2-4, with TRBD2 matching over 8 bases. The CDR3 totals 14 residues. CDR1 is MNHEY and CDR2 is SVGEGT in the germline V gene.

This clonotype showed up many times. As DNA, the CDR3 is TGTGCCTGGAGTGTTGCCAGGGGTGGGGGCTACACCTTC. Residues: CAWSVARGGGYTF. The J gene is TRBJ1-2, the V gene TRBV30; a possible D gene is TRBD1 (6 bases). V shed 0 bases and J shed 8 bases, with 13 bases lying between them. The CDR3 spans 13 residues. The germline gives CDR1 GTSNPN, CDR2 SVGIG (reference sequence).